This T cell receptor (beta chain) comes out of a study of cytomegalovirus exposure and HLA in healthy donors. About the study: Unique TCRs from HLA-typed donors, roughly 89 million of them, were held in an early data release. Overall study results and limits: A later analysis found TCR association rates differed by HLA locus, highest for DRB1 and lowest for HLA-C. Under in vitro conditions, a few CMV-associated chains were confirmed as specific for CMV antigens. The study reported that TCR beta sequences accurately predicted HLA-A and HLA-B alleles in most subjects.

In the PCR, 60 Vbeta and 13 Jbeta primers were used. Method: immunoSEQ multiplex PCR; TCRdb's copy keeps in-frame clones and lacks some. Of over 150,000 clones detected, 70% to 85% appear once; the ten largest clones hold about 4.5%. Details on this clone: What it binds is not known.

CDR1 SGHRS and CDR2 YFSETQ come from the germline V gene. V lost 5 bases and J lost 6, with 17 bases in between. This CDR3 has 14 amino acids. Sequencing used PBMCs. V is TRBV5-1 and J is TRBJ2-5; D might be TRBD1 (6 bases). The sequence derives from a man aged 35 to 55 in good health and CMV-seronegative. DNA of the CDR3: TGCGCCAGCAGAGGAGATAGGGGGATAAAGACCCAGTACTTC. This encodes CASRGDRGIKTQYF. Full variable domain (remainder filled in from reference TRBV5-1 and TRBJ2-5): KAGVTQTPRYLIKTRGQQVTLSCSPISGHRSVSWYQQTPGQGLQFLFEYFSETQRNKGNFPGRFSGRQFSNSRSEMNVSTLELGDSALYLCASRGDRGIKTQYFGPGTRLLVL.